The 13 T cell receptor beta chains reported below all come from one sample, sequenced in a study of vaccination and CD4 T cells after COVID-19. Treatment indicated: roughly 10-day PBMC culture with coronavirus spike peptide pools or control peptides (ViraFEST assay). An Oncomine TCR Beta short-read assay was used to sequence the DNA from cultured CD4+ T cells. TCRdb re-called the PCR reads with MiXCR, one entry per CDR3 protein. The sample contains roughly 14,000 distinct CDR3 sequences, 40% to 50% of which appear only once. Their antigens remain unidentified. Source: cultured CD4+ T cells from blood, taken after SARS-CoV-2 vaccination. These receptors all come from a human donor with COVID-19.

The chain is built from TRBV19 and TRBJ2-2; D might be TRBD1 (6 bases). The CDR3 consists of 15 residues. V lost 4 bases and J lost 6, with 15 bases in between. Germline-derived CDR1 and CDR2 are LNHDA and SQIVND (reference sequence). The CDR3 DNA reads TGTGCCAGTAGTACCCACTCACAGGGTTCCGGGGAGCTGTTTTTT. Its translation is CASSTHSQGSGELFF.

The V gene is TRBV5-6, the J gene TRBJ1-5; no firm D call. Trimming pared 0 bases from V and 3 bases from J, leaving 7 bases between. The germline CDR1 and CDR2 sequences are SGHDT and YYEEEE. CDR3 length: 14 residues. CDR3 loop: CASSLGRLNQPQHF. The CDR3, as DNA: TGTGCCAGCAGCTTGGGCCGCCTCAATCAGCCCCAGCATTTT. Supplemented by reference TRBV5-6 and TRBJ1-5, the full variable domain reads DAGVTQSPTHLIKTRGQQVTLRCSPKSGHDTVSWYQQALGQGPQFIFQYYEEEERQRGNFPDRFSGHQFPNYSSELNVNALLLGDSALYLCASSLGRLNQPQHFGDGTRLSIL.

The chain combines TRBV6-5 with TRBJ1-2, with a tentative D call TRBD1 (5 bases). Trimming took off 4 bases at V and 4 bases at J, with 22 bases between the two ends. This CDR3 is built from 17 residues. CDR1 is MNHEY and CDR2 is SVGAGI in the germline V gene. The CDR3 sequence is CASSSPGPRWDLYGYTF. In DNA form, the CDR3 reads TGTGCCAGCAGTTCACCGGGCCCACGATGGGACCTCTATGGCTACACCTTC.

This clonotype has only a few counts. The chain joins TRBV12-3 or TRBV12-4 to TRBJ1-2; D is possibly TRBD1 (5 bases). V lost 1 base to trimming and J lost 4 bases, with 10 bases between them. The CDR3 contains 14 residues. CDR3 protein: CASSLGSGRYGYTF. CDR3 sequence (DNA): TGTGCCAGCAGTTTAGGTTCAGGGCGCTATGGCTACACCTTC.

The chain recombines TRBV7-9 with TRBJ2-5; perhaps TRBD2 as D (5 bases). Trimming took 10 bases from V and 4 from J, leaving 16 bases between them. This CDR3 has 13 amino acids. CDR1 and CDR2 (germline): SEHNR, FQNEAQ (reference sequence). The chain's CDR3 is CATHQARGETQYF. The CDR3 DNA is TGTGCCACTCACCAGGCTCGGGGAGAGACCCAGTACTTC.

This clonotype was seen more than once but under ten times. The V and J genes are TRBV20-1 and TRBJ1-3, with TRBD1 as a possible D gene (5 bases). CDR1 and CDR2 (germline): DFQATT, SNEGSKA (reference sequence). Trimming took off 1 base at V and 0 bases at J, with 16 bases between the two ends. CDR3 length: 17 residues. CDR3 DNA: TGCAGTGCTAGAGTTTTAGGCAGGGCGAGCTCTGGAAACACCATATATTTT. Translation: CSARVLGRASSGNTIYF.

In nucleotides, the CDR3 is TGTGCCTGGAGTGTACAGTGGGTAGGGGATGGCTACACCTTC. Encoded protein: CAWSVQWVGDGYTF. The chain has TRBV30 and TRBJ1-2, with D possibly being TRBD1 (5 bases). Germline V CDR1 and CDR2: GTSNPN, SVGIG (reference sequence). Trimming shortened V by 0 bases and J by 6 bases, and 14 bases separated the two germline ends. The CDR3 has 14 residues.

This clonotype occurred a few times. This sequence joins TRBV20-1 and TRBJ2-5; 9 nucleotides align to TRBD1. With V trimmed by 6 bases and J by 2 bases, 4 bases remained unmatched. The CDR3 length is 13 residues. The germline gives CDR1 DFQATT, CDR2 SNEGSKA (reference sequence). CDR3 nucleotide sequence: TGCAGTGCAACCGGGACAGGGCAAGAGACCCAGTACTTC. Its translation is CSATGTGQETQYF.

The J gene is TRBJ1-1, the V gene TRBV12-3 or TRBV12-4; weak D call: TRBD1 (5 bases). This CDR3 comprises 14 residues. The ends were cut back, 3 bases at V and 4 bases at J, with 12 bases in the middle. The CDR3 DNA reads as TGTGCCAGCAGTTTTCGGGGGGGTGTCACTGAAGCTTTCTTT. Protein: CASSFRGGVTEAFF.

This rearrangement joins TRBV6-1 to TRBJ2-5, with 11 bases that match TRBD1. Germline V gene sequence: CDR1 MNHNS, CDR2 SASEGT. The CDR3 is made up of 12 amino acids. The ends lost 11 bases at V and 3 bases at J; junction bases unmatched: 2. The CDR3, as DNA: TGTGCCGCGGGACAGGGGGAAGAGACCCAGTACTTC. This encodes CAAGQGEETQYF.

The count of this clonotype is one. The chain uses TRBV6-1 and TRBJ2-7, with a weak D call TRBD2 (5 bases). The ends were cut back, 6 bases at V and 2 bases at J, with 11 bases in the middle. The CDR3 runs 13 residues. Germline CDR1 reads MNHNS; CDR2 reads SASEGT. The CDR3 loop is CASRLGTTYEQYF. CDR3 DNA sequence: TGTGCCAGCAGACTAGGAACGACCTACGAGCAGTACTTC.

This clonotype has more than one count but fewer than ten. The chain is built from TRBV27 and TRBJ2-5, with TRBD1 matching over 7 bases. CDR3 length: 17 residues. With V trimmed by 4 bases and J by 5 bases, 16 bases remained unmatched. Germline V lookup: CDR1 MNHEY, CDR2 SMNVEV (reference sequence). The CDR3 spells CASSSKPGQRISETQYF. CDR3 DNA sequence: TGTGCCAGCAGTTCTAAACCGGGACAGAGGATATCCGAGACCCAGTACTTC.

This chain connects TRBV27 to TRBJ1-1; no clear D. The CDR3 spans 18 residues. The germline V gene has CDR1 MNHEY and CDR2 SMNVEV (reference sequence). V dropped 7 bases and J dropped 0 bases, with 24 bases sitting between them. DNA of the CDR3: TGTGCCAGCACCTCGGGAGGTACCATTCATAGCATGAACACTGAAGCTTTCTTT. It encodes CASTSGGTIHSMNTEAFF.